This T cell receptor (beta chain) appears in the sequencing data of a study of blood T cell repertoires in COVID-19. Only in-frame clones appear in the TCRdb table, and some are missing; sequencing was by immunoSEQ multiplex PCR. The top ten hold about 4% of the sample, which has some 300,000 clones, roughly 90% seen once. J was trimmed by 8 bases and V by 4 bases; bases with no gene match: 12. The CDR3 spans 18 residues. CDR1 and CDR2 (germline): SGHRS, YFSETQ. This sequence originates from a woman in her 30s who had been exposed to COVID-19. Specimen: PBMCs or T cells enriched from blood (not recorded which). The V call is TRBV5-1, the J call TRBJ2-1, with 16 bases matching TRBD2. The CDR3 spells CASSGTGTSGGARYEQFF. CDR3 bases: TGCGCCAGCAGCGGAACCGGGACTAGCGGGGGGGCCCGCTATGAGCAGTTCTTC.